This T cell receptor (beta chain) was sequenced in a study of beta chain features in type 1 diabetes. Study-wide context: When patients were set against healthy donors, age, gender and cell yields were similar.

This clone occurred a few times. V was trimmed by 6 bases and J by 0 bases, leaving 14 bases between them. From germline, CDR1 is SGHDN and CDR2 FVKESK. The CDR3 runs 15 residues. The study reverse transcribed the entire isolated RNA, so it sequenced expressed TCRB transcripts. Sequencing used immunoSEQ multiplex PCR; TCRdb keeps in-frame clones, though not all of them. The data hold 680,000 or so clones, with roughly 15% observed a single time. This chain links TRBV14 with TRBJ1-1, with D perhaps matching TRBD1 (5 bases). This receptor was identified in a man aged 18 to 30 in good health. The sample was naive CD4+ T cells from blood. CDR3 loop: CASSRPKGMNTEAFF. Here the CDR3 DNA reads TGTGCCAGCAGTAGACCTAAGGGGATGAACACTGAAGCTTTCTTT. Variable domain in full (rest from reference TRBV14 and TRBJ1-1): EAGVTQFPSHSVIEKGQTVTLRCDPISGHDNLYWYRRVMGKEIKFLLHFVKESKQDESGMPNNRFLAERTGGTYSTLKVQPAELEDSGVYFCASSRPKGMNTEAFFGQGTRLTVV.